This T cell receptor (beta chain) was recovered during a study of cytomegalovirus exposure and HLA in healthy donors. Whole-study results and caveats: When analyzed later, a missense DCLRE1C variant was found to be linked to TCR beta V- and J-gene trimming. A highly shared variant cluster was judged a likely technical artifact. Across donors, sequencing depth was assumed by presence/absence analyses to be roughly uniform.

A word on this clone: Its target is unknown.

The donors comprised healthy bone marrow donors. The CDR3 is 15 amino acids. V dropped 6 bases and J dropped 3 bases, with 15 bases sitting between them. Germline V lookup: CDR1 MDHEN, CDR2 SYDVKM. PCR involved 60 Vbeta and 13 Jbeta primers. Using immunoSEQ multiplex PCR, the repertoire was profiled, and TCRdb retains in-frame clones only, with some absent. The table shows roughly 93,000 clones, with 75% to 85% occurring only once. The sequence came from a man aged 18-30 years in good health and CMV-seropositive. This chain links TRBV28 with TRBJ1-5; TRBD1 might be the D (5 bases). Sequences were obtained from PBMCs. In nucleotides, the CDR3 is TGTGCCAGCAGCACCATGGGGGGGACCAATCAGCCCCAGCATTTT. It translates to CASSTMGGTNQPQHF.